The T cell receptor beta chain under discussion was sequenced for a study of post-analysis software for immune sequencing data. Study-level background: Some patients lacked subtype; others had relapsing-remitting, secondary progressive or progressive-relapsing disease. Overall study results and limits: Samples sharing a preparation batch grouped tightly together when assessed by F measure. Patients with multiple sclerosis recorded significantly lower normalized Chao1 diversity than controls, the study found. The study found TRBV5-6, TRBV5-1 and TRBV20-1 among about five TRBV segments more frequent in patients than controls.

Of note for this clonotype: The antigen is not known.

Unique molecular identifiers were present in the TCR beta cDNA libraries. Researchers reported some 500,000 cDNA molecules coming from roughly 1 to 10 million T cells. TCRdb reprocessed the PCR reads with MiXCR, giving one entry per CDR3 protein. The table has almost 700,000 distinct CDR3 sequences, approximately 60% seen once. The CDR3 runs to 16 residues. The ends were cut back, 0 bases at V and 2 bases at J, with 12 bases in the middle. The chain carries TRBV12-3 or TRBV12-4 and TRBJ2-3, with D possibly TRBD2 on 5 matching bases. Sequenced: blood. The TCR was taken from a girl aged 2 to 9 with multiple sclerosis. CDR3 DNA: TGTGCCAGCAGTTTAGCGCTGGGAGCAACCACAGATACGCAGTATTTT. Protein product: CASSLALGATTDTQYF.